This T cell receptor beta chain is drawn from a study of vaccination and CD4 T cells after COVID-19. About the study: Four females and six males made up the convalescents, with two Hispanic. Overlapping SARS-CoV-2, HCoV-NL63, HCoV-OC43 and HCoV-229E spike peptides were used to stimulate cells.

Turning to this clonotype: The antigen is unknown.

Stated treatment: approximately nine-day PBMC culture with coronavirus spike peptide pools or control peptides (ViraFEST assay). The study sequenced cultured CD4+ T cell DNA using the Oncomine TCR Beta short-read assay. TCRdb redid the calling of the PCR reads with MiXCR, one entry per CDR3 protein. Of some 15,000 distinct CDR3 sequences listed, around 46% were seen once; the top ten hold approximately 19%. The clonotype was recovered from a human donor with COVID-19. The sequencing input was cultured CD4+ T cells from blood.

The CDR3 sequence: CASSRDRVLGQPQHF. In nucleotides, the CDR3 is TGTGCCAGCAGCCGGGACAGGGTTTTGGGTCAGCCCCAGCATTTT. The V call is TRBV7-2, the J call TRBJ1-5, with 9 bases fitting TRBD1. From germline, CDR1 is SGHTA and CDR2 FQGNSA. V lost 5 bases, J lost 6 bases, and 8 bases stayed unmatched. The CDR3 sequence is 15 residues long. The full variable domain, its missing parts supplied by reference TRBV7-2 and TRBJ1-5, is GAGVSQSPSNKVTEKGKDVELRCDPISGHTALYWYRQSLGQGLEFLIYFQGNSAPDKSGLPSDRFSAERTGGSVSTLTIQRTQQEDSAVYLCASSRDRVLGQPQHFGDGTRLSIL.